This passage covers 32 T cell receptor beta chains from one sample sequenced in a study of shared clonotypes between healthy human individuals. This table comes from immunoSEQ multiplex PCR, and its TCRdb copy is limited to in-frame clones, with some not included. The sample contains millions of clones, about 95% of which appear only once. Sequenced material: naive CD4+ T cells sorted from blood. Described subset: CD45RA+ positively selected. These receptors were obtained from a man between 18 and 29 years old in good health.

The chain is built from TRBV12-5 and TRBJ2-3; D not certain. The V gene's germline CDR1 is LGHNT and CDR2 FRNRAP. The V and J ends lost 5 bases and 2 bases respectively, with 8 bases between them. There are 13 residues in the CDR3. Here the CDR3 DNA reads TGTGCTAGTGGTGCATCGTCCACAGATACGCAGTATTTT. Translating it yields CASGASSTDTQYF.

DNA for the CDR3: TGTGCCAGCAGCCCTCAGGCGGGAGGGGTCTACGAGCAGTACTTC. Residues: CASSPQAGGVYEQYF. This chain links TRBV7-9 with TRBJ2-7; 9 bases fit TRBD2. Germline V gene data show CDR1 as SEHNR and CDR2 as FQNEAQ (reference sequence). The CDR3 extends over 15 amino acids. V gave up 5 bases and J gave up 3 bases; unmatched junction bases: 8.

The chain carries TRBV7-2 and TRBJ2-3; 8 nucleotides match TRBD2. J gave up 8 bases and V 5 bases, and 15 bases lay outside the gene matches. This CDR3 contains 16 residues. Germline CDR1 SGHTA, CDR2 FQGNSA. CDR3 bases: TGTGCCAGCAGCCATCAAGCGGGAGACGCCGGTGGTACGCAGTATTTT. This codes for CASSHQAGDAGGTQYF.

The V gene is TRBV6-5, the J gene TRBJ2-7, with TRBD1 matching over 7 bases. The V gene's germline CDR1 is MNHEY and CDR2 SVGAGI. The CDR3 covers 14 residues. V was clipped by 5 bases and J by 6 bases; unmatched bases: 10. The CDR3 DNA is TGTGCCAGCAGTAGATCCACAGGGGCCTCCGAGCAGTACTTC. It yields the protein CASSRSTGASEQYF.

This clone was found a few times. The J gene is TRBJ2-1, the V gene TRBV11-3; TRBD1 matches at 8 bases. V shed 5 bases and J 12 bases; nucleotides not matched to a gene: 9. CDR1 is SGHNT, CDR2 YENEEA, per germline. This CDR3 is 13 amino acids long. CDR3 residues: CASSGGTGDAQFF. The CDR3 DNA reads TGTGCCAGCAGCGGAGGGACAGGTGATGCGCAGTTCTTC.

The rearrangement joins TRBV6-6 to TRBJ2-7, with 7 bases lining up with TRBD1. CDR1 and CDR2 from the germline V gene are MNHNY and SVGAGI (reference sequence). V was clipped by 8 bases and J by 1 base; unmatched bases: 5. There are 13 residues in the CDR3. The CDR3 DNA sequence: TGTGCCAGCGGACTGACAGGGTCCTACGAGCAGTACTTC. Translated, it gives CASGLTGSYEQYF.

J is TRBJ1-1 and V is TRBV6-6; D ambiguous. CDR3 size: 13 residues. CDR1 and CDR2 (germline): MNHNY, SVGAGI (reference sequence). V was trimmed by 7 bases and J by 1 base, leaving 10 bases between them. The CDR3 loop is CASTSIQNTEAFF. The CDR3 nucleotides read TGTGCCAGCACCTCGATCCAGAACACTGAAGCTTTCTTT.

This clone was counted a single time. DNA of the CDR3: TGTGCCAGCAGTTTAGTTTACAGGGTGGATCGTGGCTACACCTTC. It encodes CASSLVYRVDRGYTF. V is TRBV28 and J is TRBJ1-2; a possible D gene is TRBD1 (6 bases). Trimming cost V 2 bases and J 7 bases, with 17 bases left between them. The CDR3 has 15 amino acids. Germline assignment: CDR1 MDHEN and CDR2 SYDVKM.

This sequence joins TRBV12-5 and TRBJ2-7; D unresolved. CDR3 length: 14 residues. The germline CDR1 and CDR2 sequences are LGHNT and FRNRAP. The V and J ends lost 0 bases and 2 bases respectively, with 8 bases between them. This CDR3 is CASGLVLGPYEQYF. For the CDR3, the DNA is TGTGCTAGTGGTTTGGTCCTCGGGCCCTACGAGCAGTACTTC.

V and J are TRBV25-1 and TRBJ2-3, with TRBD2 identical over 7 bases. This CDR3 has 15 residues. Per germline, CDR1 MGHDK and CDR2 SYGVNS. With V trimmed by 3 bases and J by 3 bases, 6 bases remained unmatched. The CDR3 bases are TGTGCCAGCAGTGACTCTAGCGGCTGGACAGATACGCAGTATTTT. Protein: CASSDSSGWTDTQYF.

In this sample, this clone turned up once. The V and J genes are TRBV30 and TRBJ2-5; D gene uncertain. CDR1 and CDR2 (germline): GTSNPN, SVGIG (reference sequence). CDR3 length equals 14 residues. V lost 1 base and J lost 2, with 11 bases in between. The CDR3 protein is CAWSGSPKQETQYF. CDR3 nucleotide sequence: TGTGCCTGGAGTGGATCGCCAAAACAAGAGACCCAGTACTTC.

The rearrangement joins TRBV14 to TRBJ1-1; no firm D call. V was pared by 7 bases and J by 4 bases, with 13 bases between. Per the germline V gene, CDR1 is SGHDN and CDR2 is FVKESK. The CDR3 totals 13 residues. CDR3: CASISVGGTEAFF. CDR3 coding DNA: TGTGCCAGCATTTCCGTGGGCGGCACTGAAGCTTTCTTT.

This clone appeared a single time. The chain is built from TRBV27 and TRBJ1-2, with 8 bases aligning to TRBD1. This CDR3 contains 15 residues. The trim removed 3 bases at V and 4 bases at J, leaving 7 bases unmatched. Germline loops: CDR1 MNHEY, CDR2 SMNVEV (reference sequence). The CDR3 region is CASSFSTTGGYGYTF. The DNA of the CDR3 is TGTGCCAGCAGTTTCTCGACCACAGGGGGCTATGGCTACACCTTC.

This chain joins TRBV7-8 and TRBJ2-7; D gene uncertain. The CDR3 is 15 residues long. V was trimmed by 3 bases and J by 3 bases, leaving 15 bases between them. Germline-derived CDR1 and CDR2 are SGHVS and FQNEAQ. The CDR3 coding sequence is TGTGCCAGCAGCTTGCGGTCAGAAAACAACTACGAGCAGTACTTC. Residues: CASSLRSENNYEQYF. Full variable domain (outside the CDR3, taken from reference TRBV7-8 and TRBJ2-7): GAGVSQSPRYKVAKRGQDVALRCDPISGHVSLFWYQQALGQGPEFLTYFQNEAQLDKSGLPSDRFFAERPEGSVSTLKIQRTQQEDSAVYLCASSLRSENNYEQYFGPGTRLTVT.

A few counts support this clone. J is TRBJ2-7 and V is TRBV5-4, with D unresolved. CDR1 is SGHNT and CDR2 is YYREEE in the germline V gene (reference sequence). V lost 4 bases and J 6 bases, leaving 14 bases between the germline ends. The CDR3 is 13 amino acids. As DNA, the CDR3 is TGTGCCAGCAGCCCCCGGTGGCTGGGCGAGCAGTACTTC. Translating it yields CASSPRWLGEQYF.

This chain connects TRBV28 to TRBJ1-1, with 7 bases matching TRBD1. J gave up 5 bases and V 7 bases, and 10 bases lay outside the gene matches. CDR1 MDHEN and CDR2 SYDVKM come from the germline V gene. CDR3 size: 14 residues. The CDR3 is CASKPPQGRTEAFF. Written as DNA, the CDR3 is TGTGCCAGCAAACCCCCACAGGGGAGGACTGAAGCTTTCTTT.

The CDR3 DNA sequence: TGTGCCTGGAGTCCTACTGGGCAAGCTTTCTTT. Protein: CAWSPTGQAFF. The chain links TRBV30 to TRBJ1-1; D not resolved. Germline-derived CDR1 and CDR2 are GTSNPN and SVGIG (reference sequence). This CDR3 spans 11 amino acids. Trimming took 2 bases from V and 9 from J, leaving 10 bases between them.

The V and J genes are TRBV28 and TRBJ2-7; 10 positions agree with TRBD1. This CDR3 has 14 amino acids. After removal of 0 bases from V and 5 bases from J, the junction contained 1 base not matched to a gene. In germline, CDR1 is MDHEN, CDR2 SYDVKM. The DNA of the CDR3 is TGTGCCAGCAGTTTATGGGACAGGGGGAACGAGCAGTACTTC. Encoded protein: CASSLWDRGNEQYF. The full variable domain, rest sourced from reference TRBV28 and TRBJ2-7, is DVKVTQSSRYLVKRTGEKVFLECVQDMDHENMFWYRQDPGLGLRLIYFSYDVKMKEKGDIPEGYSVSREKKERFSLILESASTNQTSMYLCASSLWDRGNEQYFGPGTRLTVT.

The V gene is TRBV19, the J gene TRBJ2-7; 8 bases align to TRBD1. With V trimmed by 5 bases and J by 1 base, 10 bases remained unmatched. CDR1 is LNHDA and CDR2 is SQIVND in the germline V gene (reference sequence). CDR3 length equals 16 residues. The CDR3 nucleotides are TGTGCCAGTAGTCCTCATAGGACAGGGACGTCCTACGAGCAGTACTTC. Protein product: CASSPHRTGTSYEQYF.

V is TRBV18 and J is TRBJ2-7; 7 bases are shared with TRBD2. V trimming: 4 bases; J trimming: 6 bases; junction bases outside the gene matches: 9. Germline values: CDR1 KGHSH, CDR2 LQKENI. This CDR3 contains 14 residues. The CDR3: CASSLGTTSLEQYF. The DNA of the CDR3 is TGTGCCAGCTCACTCGGGACTACCTCCCTCGAGCAGTACTTC. Looking up the rest from reference TRBV18 and TRBJ2-7 gives the full variable domain: NAGVMQNPRHLVRRRGQEARLRCSPMKGHSHVYWYRQLPEEGLKFMVYLQKENIIDESGMPKERFSAEFPKEGPSILRIQQVVRGDSAAYFCASSLGTTSLEQYFGPGTRLTVT.

This clone was picked up one time. This may stem from a read error, because a much larger clone lies one nucleotide away. The conserved phenylalanine or tryptophan is not found at the CDR3 terminus, so this likely reflects a read error. The rearrangement joins TRBV28 to TRBJ2-7, with D tentatively TRBD1 (6 bases). This CDR3 comprises 15 residues. Germline V gene sequence: CDR1 MDHEN, CDR2 SYDVKM. V lost 2 bases and J lost 2, with 13 bases in between. CDR3 DNA sequence: TGTGCCAGCAGTTTAGCCGACAGGTACGCCTACGAGCAGTACCTC. Its protein is CASSLADRYAYEQYL.

As to this clone: This CDR3 is also generated by other DNA sequences in the sample. This chain uses TRBV6-1 with TRBJ2-1; 8 bases match TRBD2. CDR3 length: 16 amino acids. V lost 0 bases and J lost 4; bases outside the gene matches: 5. Per germline, CDR1 MNHNS and CDR2 SASEGT. As DNA, the CDR3 is TGTGCCAGCAGTGAAGCGCTAGCGGGCTCTTACAATGAGCAGTTCTTC. It is translated as CASSEALAGSYNEQFF.

The J gene is TRBJ1-1, the V gene TRBV7-2; D is unclear. CDR3 length: 13 amino acids. Trimming took 5 bases from V and 1 from J, leaving 8 bases between them. The germline V gene encodes CDR1 SGHTA and CDR2 FQGNSA. The CDR3 loop is CASSIRKNTEAFF. CDR3 nucleotides: TGTGCCAGCAGCATCAGAAAGAACACTGAAGCTTTCTTT.

About this clone: Other nucleotide sequences in the sample specify the same CDR3. The chain joins TRBV11-2 to TRBJ1-2, with D maybe TRBD1 (6 bases). Trimming cost V 2 bases and J 5 bases, with 6 bases left between them. Germline values: CDR1 SGHAT, CDR2 FQNNGV. The CDR3 is 12 residues long. The CDR3 loop reads CASSLQGYGYTF. CDR3 coding DNA: TGTGCCAGCAGCTTACAGGGGTATGGCTACACCTTC. The whole variable domain, remainder taken from reference TRBV11-2 and TRBJ1-2, is EAGVAQSPRYKIIEKRQSVAFWCNPISGHATLYWYQQILGQGPKLLIQFQNNGVVDDSQLPKDRFSAERLKGVDSTLKIQPAKLEDSAVYLCASSLQGYGYTFGSGTRLTVV.

About this clone itself: Other DNA sequences from this sample encode an identical CDR3 as well. CDR3 DNA sequence: TGTGCCAGCTCACCACCGGGACAGGGTAATGAGCAGTTCTTC. Residues: CASSPPGQGNEQFF. This chain links TRBV18 with TRBJ2-1, with 9 bases lining up with TRBD1. CDR1 KGHSH and CDR2 LQKENI come from the germline V gene. The CDR3 is 14 amino acids. J gave up 7 bases and V 0 bases, and 1 base lay outside the gene matches.

The CDR3 loop reads CASSSNRAGYTF. In DNA form, the CDR3 reads TGTGCCAGCAGTTCGAACAGGGCTGGCTACACCTTC. The rearrangement links TRBV6-1 to TRBJ1-2, with D possibly matching TRBD1 (6 bases). Germline assignment: CDR1 MNHNS and CDR2 SASEGT. CDR3 length: 12 residues. Trimming removed 5 bases from V and 7 bases from J, with 11 bases in between.

Of note for this clone: Other DNA variants within this sample encode the same CDR3. This chain links TRBV28 with TRBJ2-3; no clear D gene. The germline gives CDR1 MDHEN, CDR2 SYDVKM. Trimming removed 2 bases from V and 3 bases from J, with 3 bases in between. The CDR3 is made up of 12 amino acids. The CDR3 DNA follows: TGTGCCAGCAGTTTAGTTACAGATACGCAGTATTTT. It is translated as CASSLVTDTQYF.

V and J are TRBV19 and TRBJ2-2; TRBD2 is a possible D gene (7 bases). CDR3 length: 15 amino acids. Germline values: CDR1 LNHDA, CDR2 SQIVND (reference sequence). Deletions cut 3 bases from V and 3 bases from J, with 11 bases between. The CDR3 DNA follows: TGTGCCAGTAGTATTGGGGAGGGGGACACCGGGGAGCTGTTTTTT. It translates to CASSIGEGDTGELFF. Together with reference TRBV19 and TRBJ2-2, the CDR3 gives the full variable domain: DGGITQSPKYLFRKEGQNVTLSCEQNLNHDAMYWYRQDPGQGLRLIYYSQIVNDFQKGDIAEGYSVSREKKESFPLTVTSAQKNPTAFYLCASSIGEGDTGELFFGEGSRLTVL.

This chain joins TRBV19 and TRBJ1-2; TRBD1 matches at 7 bases. Germline V gene lookup returns CDR1 LNHDA and CDR2 SQIVND (reference sequence). The CDR3 contains 15 residues. The V gene end was trimmed by 8 bases and the J gene end by 3 bases; junction bases not matched to a gene: 12. This chain's CDR3 is CASSPLRDRYYGYTF. Here the CDR3 DNA reads TGTGCCAGTTCCCCTTTGCGGGACAGATACTATGGCTACACCTTC. Combining the CDR3 with reference TRBV19 and TRBJ1-2 gives the whole variable domain DGGITQSPKYLFRKEGQNVTLSCEQNLNHDAMYWYRQDPGQGLRLIYYSQIVNDFQKGDIAEGYSVSREKKESFPLTVTSAQKNPTAFYLCASSPLRDRYYGYTFGSGTRLTVV.

The genes are TRBV5-3 and TRBJ2-5, with TRBD1 identical over 9 bases. TRBV5-3 is treated as an ORF (open reading frame) with a function not yet certain. J gave up 5 bases and V 5 bases, and 4 bases lay outside the gene matches. The CDR3 is made up of 13 amino acids. This chain's CDR3 is CARREDRGETQYF. Written as DNA, the CDR3 is TGTGCCAGAAGAGAGGACAGGGGCGAGACCCAGTACTTC.

The chain combines TRBV6-5 with TRBJ1-3, with D uncertain. V lost 0 bases, J lost 1 base, and 7 bases lay in between. The CDR3 runs to 15 residues. CDR1 is MNHEY and CDR2 is SVGAGI in the germline V gene. CDR3 in DNA: TGTGCCAGCAGTTACTCGATGTCATCTGGAAACACCATATATTTT. Its translation is CASSYSMSSGNTIYF.

This clone was counted once. This sequence joins TRBV18 and TRBJ2-1; 10 bases align to TRBD2. The CDR3 has 17 amino acids. CDR1 is KGHSH and CDR2 is LQKENI in the germline V gene. Germline trimming cut 0 bases from V and 6 bases from J; bases unmatched to any gene: 8. The CDR3: CASSPPLTSGIGNEQFF. CDR3 DNA: TGTGCCAGCTCACCACCCCTAACTAGCGGGATAGGCAATGAGCAGTTCTTC.